These 19 T cell receptor beta chains share one sample of origin, sequenced in a study of molecular identifiers for immune sequencing clone quantification. Using its own MiXCR run on the PCR reads, TCRdb lists one record per CDR3 protein. The repertoire holds 85,000 to 100,000 distinct CDR3 sequences, with approximately 24% as singletons. Material: naive CD8+ T cells from blood, with Jurkat cell RNA spiked in. Indicated subset: FACS-sorted CD8+CD4-CCR7+CD45RA+ naive T cells. The receptors originated from a human donor in good health. Some libraries in this study had Jurkat cell RNA spiked in.

This clonotype was picked up many times. This chain connects TRBV5-1 to TRBJ2-7, with unresolved D. The CDR3 spans 15 residues. Germline V gene data show CDR1 as SGHRS and CDR2 as YFSETQ. V was trimmed by 0 bases and J by 1 base, leaving 11 bases between them. CDR3 in DNA: TGCGCCAGCAGCTTGGGGTGGGGTTCATCCTACGAGCAGTACTTC. This sequence encodes CASSLGWGSSYEQYF.

Turning to this clonotype: Given a much more abundant clone one base away, this may be a read error. The gene calls are TRBV5-1 and TRBJ2-7; 9 bases are a match to TRBD1. The germline gives CDR1 SGHRS, CDR2 YFSETQ. The CDR3 runs to 14 residues. The CDR3 here is CAGSYGTGTYEQYF. CDR3 nucleotides: TGCGCCGGCAGCTACGGGACAGGGACCTACGAGCAGTACTTC.

This clonotype was counted ten times or more. This sequence joins TRBV7-9 and TRBJ2-7; TRBD2 is a possible D gene (6 bases). Germline values: CDR1 SEHNR, CDR2 FQNEAQ (reference sequence). CDR3 size: 13 residues. V dropped 5 bases and J dropped 0 bases, with 8 bases sitting between them. This chain's CDR3 is CASSHGSSYEQYF. The CDR3 DNA follows: TGTGCCAGCAGCCACGGGAGCTCCTACGAGCAGTACTTC.

There are many counts of this clonotype. The CDR3 DNA sequence: TGTGCCAGCAGCTTAGGACTAGCTGGCAATGAGCAGTTCTTC. As protein: CASSLGLAGNEQFF. V and J are TRBV7-6 and TRBJ2-1; 7 bases map to TRBD2. CDR1 and CDR2 (germline): SGHVS, FNYEAQ. The junction had 3 bases not matched to a gene; V was cut back by 1 base and J by 6 bases. This CDR3 is built from 14 residues.

This clonotype was found many times. V and J are TRBV4-1 and TRBJ2-2; D unresolved. Germline-derived CDR1 and CDR2 are MGHRA and YSYEKL. Trimming cost V 1 base and J 0 bases, with 6 bases left between them. This CDR3 is built from 15 residues. The CDR3 loop is CASSQGSANTGELFF. The CDR3 DNA reads TGCGCCAGCAGCCAAGGGTCAGCGAACACCGGGGAGCTGTTTTTT.

Of note for this clonotype: This may be a read error, as it is one base from a much larger clone. V gene TRBV27 combines with J gene TRBJ2-2, with a weak D call TRBD1 (6 bases). V was clipped by 7 bases and J by 6 bases, with 12 bases between them. The CDR3 sequence is 13 residues long. Germline V gene data show CDR1 as MNHEY and CDR2 as SMNVEV (reference sequence). CDR3 in amino acids: CASTRTAAGELFF. CDR3 nucleotide sequence: TGTGCCAGCACTAGGACAGCTGCCGGGGAGCTGTTTTTT.

This chain uses TRBV7-9 with TRBJ1-1; 7 bases match TRBD1. There are 13 residues in the CDR3. Looked up from germline, CDR1 is SEHNR and CDR2 is FQNEAQ (reference sequence). J gave up 3 bases and V 6 bases, and 4 bases lay outside the gene matches. DNA of the CDR3: TGTGCCAGCAGGCCCACAGGGGACACTGAAGCTTTCTTT. Encoded protein: CASRPTGDTEAFF.

Turning to this clonotype: The junction shows a germline mismatch at one end, possibly a read error. The chain is built from TRBV7-9 and TRBJ2-2; D possibly matches TRBD1 or TRBD2 (5 bases each). The length of the CDR3 is 12 residues. In germline, CDR1 is SEHNR, CDR2 FQNEAQ (reference sequence). DNA of the CDR3: TGTGCCAGCAGCTTCACTAGAGGGGAGCTGTATTTT. Residues: CASSFTRGELYF.

This clonotype came up many times. The chain has TRBV6-5 and TRBJ1-4; D unclear. Trimming left V 2 bases short and J 0 bases short, with 7 bases between. This CDR3 is built from 15 residues. Germline V gives CDR1 MNHEY, CDR2 SVGAGI. CDR3 amino acids: CASSYQQATNEKLFF. In DNA form, the CDR3 reads TGTGCCAGCAGTTACCAACAAGCAACTAATGAAAAACTGTTTTTT.

Concerning this clonotype itself: A much larger clonotype is one base distant, so this may be a read error. The chain couples TRBV30 to TRBJ1-1, with D possibly TRBD1 on 5 matching bases. The germline CDR1 and CDR2 sequences are GTSNPN and SVGIG (reference sequence). This CDR3 contains 13 residues. As DNA, the CDR3 is TGTGCCTGGGACACCGGGGGGAACACTGAAACTTTCTTT. This sequence encodes CAWDTGGNTETFF.

This clonotype occurred once. The chain recombines TRBV13 with TRBJ2-2; D gene uncertain. The germline V and J ends were trimmed by 1 base and 0 bases, with 6 bases remaining between them. In germline, CDR1 is PRHDT, CDR2 FYEKMQ (reference sequence). The CDR3 is made up of 15 amino acids. The CDR3 sequence: CASSLDRTNTGELFF. The CDR3 DNA is TGTGCCAGCAGCTTAGATCGGACGAACACCGGGGAGCTGTTTTTT.

At least ten counts were recorded for this clonotype. CDR3 DNA: TGTGCCAGCAGCTTTGACAGGGGGTACGAGCAGTACTTC. Its translation is CASSFDRGYEQYF. This rearrangement joins TRBV7-9 to TRBJ2-7, with 9 bases fitting TRBD1. This CDR3 region has 13 residues. V was pared by 3 bases and J by 4 bases, with 1 base of the junction left unmatched. Germline V gene lookup returns CDR1 SEHNR and CDR2 FQNEAQ (reference sequence).

Concerning this clonotype itself: A read error may be the cause here, since a much bigger clone is one base away. The V gene is TRBV6-2 or TRBV6-3, the J gene TRBJ1-1, with D perhaps TRBD1 (6 bases). The CDR3 has 13 amino acids. The germline V gene has CDR1 MNHEY and CDR2 SVGEGT. The CDR3 DNA reads as TGTGCCAGCAGCTTTACAGGGAACACTGAAACTTTCTTT. It yields the protein CASSFTGNTETFF.

This clonotype was seen repeatedly, ten times or more. CDR3 in amino acids: CASSRDTVNYGYTF. The CDR3 DNA reads TGTGCCAGCAGCCGGGACACCGTTAACTATGGCTACACCTTC. The genes are TRBV2 and TRBJ1-2, with D tentatively TRBD1 (6 bases). V was clipped by 6 bases and J by 1 base, with 12 bases between them. CDR3 length: 14 residues. Germline V gives CDR1 SNHLY, CDR2 FYNNEI.

The chain joins TRBV10-3 to TRBJ2-7; D gene unclear. Germline assignment: CDR1 ENHRY and CDR2 SYGVKD. The V end was cut by 4 bases, the J end by 2 bases, with 12 bases between. The CDR3 has 14 residues. CDR3 in amino acids: CAISGQAAPYEQYF. CDR3 DNA sequence: TGTGCCATCAGTGGCCAGGCTGCGCCCTACGAGCAGTACTTC.

With respect to this clonotype: Since a much larger clone is just one base distant, this may be a read error. The chain combines TRBV25-1 with TRBJ2-7; D unresolved. The germline V gene encodes CDR1 MGHDK and CDR2 SYGVNS. The V and J ends lost 4 bases and 3 bases respectively, with 13 bases between them. The CDR3 is 14 residues long. CDR3 coding DNA: TGTGCCAGCAGTGCGCCGGATTCCTACTACGAGCAGTACTTC. Translating it yields CASSAPDSYYEQYF.

The sample holds a few counts of this clonotype. The chain uses TRBV5-1 and TRBJ2-7; weak D call: TRBD1 (6 bases). Trimming took 0 bases from V and 5 from J, leaving 9 bases between them. This CDR3 region has 13 residues. The germline CDR1 and CDR2 sequences are SGHRS and YFSETQ. CDR3 coding DNA: TGCGCCAGCAGCTTGGCAGGGGTGGACGAGCAGTACTTC. It encodes CASSLAGVDEQYF. The variable domain in full, with the rest retrieved from reference TRBV5-1 and TRBJ2-7, is KAGVTQTPRYLIKTRGQQVTLSCSPISGHRSVSWYQQTPGQGLQFLFEYFSETQRNKGNFPGRFSGRQFSNSRSEMNVSTLELGDSALYLCASSLAGVDEQYFGPGTRLTVT.

This clonotype occurred a few times. The genes are TRBV19 and TRBJ2-7, with D possibly being TRBD2 (6 bases). CDR1 and CDR2 from the germline V gene are LNHDA and SQIVND (reference sequence). This CDR3 is built from 16 residues. Trimming removed 7 bases at V and 3 bases at J, with 22 bases between. Written as DNA, the CDR3 is TGTGCCAGTACCCCTCGTTGGGGGGAAGCTATCTACGAGCAGTACTTC. Translated: CASTPRWGEAIYEQYF.

This clonotype was found many times. V is TRBV27 and J is TRBJ1-1, with 10 bases matching TRBD1. The ends lost 4 bases at V and 6 bases at J; junction bases unmatched: 5. This CDR3 contains 14 residues. CDR1 MNHEY and CDR2 SMNVEV come from the germline V gene (reference sequence). The chain's CDR3 is CASSWGTGVAEAFF. CDR3 nucleotides: TGTGCCAGCAGTTGGGGGACAGGGGTGGCTGAAGCTTTCTTT.